One T cell receptor beta chain is described in this entry. Its antigen is as yet unknown. A multiplex PCR was run with 60 Vbeta primers and 13 Jbeta primers. Method: immunoSEQ multiplex PCR; TCRdb's copy keeps in-frame clones and lacks some. The sample contains 120,000 to 150,000 clones, 78% of which appear only once. The V gene lost 2 bases and the J gene lost 3 bases, with 8 bases spanning the gap. The germline CDR1 and CDR2 sequences are KGHSH and LQKENI. This CDR3 region has 14 residues. The data are from a study of cytomegalovirus exposure and HLA in healthy donors. Findings and limits, study-wide: Reportedly, TCR beta sequences accurately predicted HLA-A and HLA-B alleles in most subjects.

This TCR came from a woman between 40 and 55 years old in good health and CMV-seropositive. The sequencing sample was made of PBMCs. The chain has TRBV18 and TRBJ1-5; D might be TRBD1 (6 bases). CDR3 sequence: CASSPAGANQPQHF. The CDR3 DNA follows: TGTGCCAGCTCACCAGCAGGGGCCAATCAGCCCCAGCATTTT. The entire variable domain, with the rest obtained from reference TRBV18 and TRBJ1-5, is as follows: NAGVMQNPRHLVRRRGQEARLRCSPMKGHSHVYWYRQLPEEGLKFMVYLQKENIIDESGMPKERFSAEFPKEGPSILRIQQVVRGDSAAYFCASSPAGANQPQHFGDGTRLSIL.